Each of the 22 T cell receptor beta chains below was sequenced from the same sample in a study of identical twins (TCRdb year 2016). The protocol used for the library was 5' RACE. Sequencing instrument: Illumina HiSeq 2000. TCRdb reran the public reads through fastp at Q25 and MiXCR, keeping productive beta chains. Rows are unified per CDR3 protein, each entry keeping the most common DNA and genes. Present in this sample are approximately 690,000 distinct CDR3 sequences, approximately 6.1% of which were seen just once. The ten largest account for 1.5% to 2% of the sample. The specimen was naive T cells sorted from blood. Explained via the paper, the cell subset or site label denotes: cells isolated with a human naive T-cell isolation kit. All receptors come from a man between 18 and 35 years old in good health.

This clonotype was counted between two and nine times. V and J are TRBV27 and TRBJ2-1; the match to TRBD2 covers 7 bases. Trimming cost V 6 bases and J 0 bases; bases outside gene matches: 2. This CDR3 spans 14 amino acids. CDR1 and CDR2 (germline): MNHEY, SMNVEV (reference sequence). As DNA, the CDR3 is TGTGCCAGCAGACGGGGGGTCTCCTACAATGAGCAGTTCTTC. It translates to CASRRGVSYNEQFF.

This clonotype was observed a few times. The chain carries TRBV7-9 and TRBJ2-1, with D perhaps being TRBD1 or TRBD2 (6 bases each). This CDR3 spans 14 amino acids. V lost 10 bases and J lost 4, with 17 bases in between. Germline V gene data show CDR1 as SEHNR and CDR2 as FQNEAQ (reference sequence). CDR3 DNA: TGTGCCATACAGGGAGGCTCCAAATACAATGAGCAGTTCTTC. Translation: CAIQGGSKYNEQFF. Using reference TRBV7-9 and TRBJ2-1 for the parts outside the CDR3, the full variable domain is DTGVSQNPRHKITKRGQNVTFRCDPISEHNRLYWYRQTLGQGPEFLTYFQNEAQLEKSRLLSDRFSAERPKGSFSTLEIQRTEQGDSAMYLCAIQGGSKYNEQFFGPGTRLTVL.

The J gene is TRBJ2-7, the V gene TRBV7-9, with 7 bases aligning to TRBD1. Germline CDR1 and CDR2: SEHNR and FQNEAQ (reference sequence). The CDR3 length is 16 residues. The ends lost 3 bases at V and 4 bases at J; junction bases unmatched: 12. This CDR3 reads CASSFGRQGDGYEQYF. CDR3 nucleotide sequence: TGTGCCAGCAGCTTTGGGCGGCAGGGGGACGGGTACGAGCAGTACTTC.

This clonotype was counted between two and nine times. This sequence joins TRBV19 and TRBJ2-1; possible D gene TRBD2, 7 bases. This CDR3 is built from 13 residues. From germline, CDR1 is LNHDA and CDR2 SQIVND (reference sequence). V was clipped by 6 bases and J by 8 bases, with 14 bases between them. CDR3 sequence reads: CASRGLGGDEQFF. DNA for the CDR3: TGTGCCAGTAGAGGGCTAGGGGGGGATGAGCAGTTCTTC.

This clonotype was seen a few times. The V and J genes are TRBV7-8 and TRBJ2-1, with 9 bases that match TRBD2. The V gene's germline CDR1 is SGHVS and CDR2 FQNEAQ. This CDR3 contains 13 residues. After removal of 10 bases from V and 8 bases from J, the junction contained 9 bases not matched to a gene. The CDR3 sequence: CATPTSGKDEQFF. CDR3 nucleotide sequence: TGTGCCACCCCGACTAGCGGTAAGGATGAGCAGTTCTTC.

The chain joins TRBV5-1 to TRBJ2-3, with 9 nucleotides matching TRBD1. This CDR3 is 17 amino acids long. Trimming at V came to 4 bases and at J to 3 bases, leaving 12 bases not matched to a gene. Per the germline V gene, CDR1 is SGHRS and CDR2 is YFSETQ. The CDR3 DNA follows: TGCGCCAGCAGCCCTTCCGCCCGGACAGGGGATACAGATACGCAGTATTTT. This encodes CASSPSARTGDTDTQYF.

There are many counts of this clonotype. V is TRBV5-1 and J is TRBJ2-7, with 8 bases lining up with TRBD2. Trimming cost V 3 bases and J 4 bases; bases outside gene matches: 6. The CDR3 is made up of 14 amino acids. The germline CDR1 and CDR2 sequences are SGHRS and YFSETQ. In DNA form, the CDR3 reads TGCGCCAGCAGCTCGGCGGGAGGCGTGTACGAGCAGTACTTC. It codes for CASSSAGGVYEQYF.

This chain links TRBV7-9 with TRBJ2-1, with 9 bases that match TRBD2. The germline CDR1 and CDR2 sequences are SEHNR and FQNEAQ (reference sequence). The CDR3 loop spans 13 amino acids. V dropped 6 bases and J dropped 8; count of bases not matched to a gene: 5. CDR3 sequence (DNA): TGTGCCAGCAGTATAGCGGGAGTTGATGAGCAGTTCTTC. Protein: CASSIAGVDEQFF. The whole variable domain, remainder taken from reference TRBV7-9 and TRBJ2-1, is DTGVSQNPRHKITKRGQNVTFRCDPISEHNRLYWYRQTLGQGPEFLTYFQNEAQLEKSRLLSDRFSAERPKGSFSTLEIQRTEQGDSAMYLCASSIAGVDEQFFGPGTRLTVL.

In its sample, this clonotype was seen many times. The rearrangement links TRBV20-1 to TRBJ1-3, with D tentatively TRBD1 (6 bases). The V gene's germline CDR1 is DFQATT and CDR2 SNEGSKA (reference sequence). CDR3 length: 18 amino acids. The germline V and J ends were trimmed by 3 bases and 2 bases, with 23 bases remaining between them. The CDR3 region is CSASPGYGQGQAGNTIYF. The DNA for the CDR3 is TGCAGTGCTAGCCCAGGGTATGGGCAGGGGCAAGCTGGAAACACCATATATTTT.

This clonotype was seen ten or more times. The CDR3: CASSSSVYQPQHF. For the CDR3, the DNA is TGTGCCAGCAGCTCCTCGGTCTATCAGCCCCAGCATTTT. The V gene is TRBV11-2, the J gene TRBJ1-5; D gene unclear. This CDR3 contains 13 residues. V dropped 4 bases and J dropped 5 bases, with 9 bases sitting between them. Germline assignment: CDR1 SGHAT and CDR2 FQNNGV.

CDR3 nucleotides: TGCGCCAGCAGCCCAGCGTTGAGCGGCCTTTTGCAGTTCTTC. Translation gives CASSPALSGLLQFF. The chain joins TRBV4-1 to TRBJ2-1, with a weak D call TRBD2 (5 bases). The germline V and J ends were trimmed by 4 bases and 12 bases, with 19 bases remaining between them. The CDR3 is 14 residues long. Germline CDR1 and CDR2: MGHRA and YSYEKL.

The J gene is TRBJ2-1, the V gene TRBV30; TRBD1 matches 10 bases. CDR1 is GTSNPN and CDR2 is SVGIG in the germline V gene (reference sequence). Losses at the gene ends were 1 base for V and 4 bases for J; bases not matched to a gene: 4. This CDR3 spans 15 amino acids. CDR3 DNA: TGTGCCTGGAGTGGTGGGACAGGGGTATACAATGAGCAGTTCTTC. This codes for CAWSGGTGVYNEQFF.

This clonotype was counted only a few times. The CDR3 region has the DNA TGTGCCACCAGCAGAGCCCGCGTGACAGGGGGCGGCTCAGATACGCAGTATTTT. Its translation is CATSRARVTGGGSDTQYF. J is TRBJ2-3 and V is TRBV15, with TRBD1 identical over 10 bases. Germline trimming cut 1 base from V and 4 bases from J; bases unmatched to any gene: 11. Germline V gene lookup returns CDR1 LNHNV and CDR2 YYDKDF (reference sequence). CDR3 size: 18 residues.

The gene calls are TRBV4-2 and TRBJ1-4; D is unclear. CDR1 and CDR2 (germline): LGHNA, YNFKEQ. The V and J ends lost 4 bases and 7 bases respectively, with 4 bases between them. The CDR3 contains 11 residues. CDR3 amino acids: CASSRVEKLFF. CDR3 in DNA: TGTGCCAGCAGCCGGGTTGAAAAACTGTTTTTT.

This clonotype was detected only once. This rearrangement joins TRBV29-1 to TRBJ1-2; 7 nucleotides line up with TRBD1. Germline V CDR1 and CDR2: SQVTM, ANQGSEA. V shed 7 bases, J shed 3 bases, and the junction held 8 bases outside the gene matches. The CDR3 is 13 residues long. CDR3 sequence reads: CSAKLTGDYGYTF. Here the CDR3 DNA reads TGCAGCGCCAAGCTAACAGGGGACTATGGCTACACCTTC.

This clonotype has only a few counts. The chain combines TRBV3-1 with TRBJ2-3; 12 positions match TRBD2. V gave up 6 bases and J gave up 7 bases; unmatched junction bases: 11. The CDR3 covers 16 residues. CDR1 is LGHDT and CDR2 is YNNKEL in the germline V gene (reference sequence). The DNA for the CDR3 is TGTGCCAGCAGTCAGCAGTGGACTAGCGGGATAAATACGCAGTATTTT. This codes for CASSQQWTSGINTQYF.

This clonotype came up a few times. The chain is built from TRBV29-1 and TRBJ2-1; perhaps TRBD2 as D (6 bases). The ends were cut back, 7 bases at V and 4 bases at J, with 20 bases in the middle. Per the germline V gene, CDR1 is SQVTM and CDR2 is ANQGSEA. This CDR3 region has 15 residues. The CDR3 region has the DNA TGCAGCGCCCCTGGGGGAGCGGGCGATTACAATGAGCAGTTCTTC. It codes for CSAPGGAGDYNEQFF.

This chain links TRBV7-9 with TRBJ1-4; TRBD1 is a possible D gene (6 bases). The CDR3 consists of 14 residues. The germline V gene has CDR1 SEHNR and CDR2 FQNEAQ (reference sequence). V shed 1 base and J shed 8 bases, with 11 bases lying between them. In DNA, the CDR3 is TGTGCCAGCAGCTTAGGATTGACAGGAGAAAAACTGTTTTTT. Amino acid sequence: CASSLGLTGEKLFF. Together with reference TRBV7-9 and TRBJ1-4, the CDR3 gives the full variable domain: DTGVSQNPRHKITKRGQNVTFRCDPISEHNRLYWYRQTLGQGPEFLTYFQNEAQLEKSRLLSDRFSAERPKGSFSTLEIQRTEQGDSAMYLCASSLGLTGEKLFFGSGTQLSVL.

This clonotype was counted only a few times. The V gene is TRBV7-3, the J gene TRBJ2-1; D may match TRBD1 or TRBD2 (5 bases each). The CDR3 runs 15 residues. V lost 3 bases and J lost 2, with 11 bases in between. CDR1 is SGHTA, CDR2 FQGTGA, per germline. CDR3 bases: TGTGCCAGCAGCTTTGGGTGGGACCCCTACAATGAGCAGTTCTTC. Its protein is CASSFGWDPYNEQFF.

This clonotype was recorded at least ten times. This chain connects TRBV12-3 or TRBV12-4 to TRBJ2-4; 9 bases are a match to TRBD1. The CDR3 contains 16 residues. V was clipped by 5 bases and J by 0 bases; unmatched bases: 5. The CDR3 nucleotides are TGTGCCAGCAGTCTAGGGACAGGGCTAGCCAAAAACATTCAGTACTTC. Protein: CASSLGTGLAKNIQYF.

This clonotype showed up just a few times. The rearrangement links TRBV10-3 to TRBJ2-5; no reliable D call. The germline CDR1 and CDR2 sequences are ENHRY and SYGVKD. Trimming removed 4 bases from V and 2 bases from J, with 5 bases in between. The CDR3 is 12 amino acids. Here the CDR3 reads CAISGQQETQYF. Written as DNA, the CDR3 is TGTGCCATCAGTGGGCAGCAAGAGACCCAGTACTTC.

Comments on this clonotype: An end of the junction differs from the germline gene, which may be a read error. The genes are TRBV4-1 and TRBJ1-3; D uncertain. The CDR3 has 12 amino acids. Germline V gene sequence: CDR1 MGHRA, CDR2 YSYEKL. CDR3 bases: TGCGCCAGCAGCCGAGGGCCCGGTCCTGCCGTCTTT. Translation gives CASSRGPGPAVF.